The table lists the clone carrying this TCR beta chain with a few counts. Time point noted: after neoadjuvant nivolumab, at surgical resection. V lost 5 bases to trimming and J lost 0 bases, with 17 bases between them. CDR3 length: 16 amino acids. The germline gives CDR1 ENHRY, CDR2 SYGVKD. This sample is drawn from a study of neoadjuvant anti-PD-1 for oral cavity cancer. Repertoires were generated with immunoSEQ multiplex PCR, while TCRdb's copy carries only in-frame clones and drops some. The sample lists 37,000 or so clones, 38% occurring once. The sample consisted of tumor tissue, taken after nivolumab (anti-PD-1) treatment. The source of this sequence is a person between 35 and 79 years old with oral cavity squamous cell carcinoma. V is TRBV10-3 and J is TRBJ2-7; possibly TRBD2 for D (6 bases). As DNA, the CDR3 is TGTGCCATCAGTCCCTCTCGGGCGGGATTCTCCTACGAGCAGTACTTC. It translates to CAISPSRAGFSYEQYF.